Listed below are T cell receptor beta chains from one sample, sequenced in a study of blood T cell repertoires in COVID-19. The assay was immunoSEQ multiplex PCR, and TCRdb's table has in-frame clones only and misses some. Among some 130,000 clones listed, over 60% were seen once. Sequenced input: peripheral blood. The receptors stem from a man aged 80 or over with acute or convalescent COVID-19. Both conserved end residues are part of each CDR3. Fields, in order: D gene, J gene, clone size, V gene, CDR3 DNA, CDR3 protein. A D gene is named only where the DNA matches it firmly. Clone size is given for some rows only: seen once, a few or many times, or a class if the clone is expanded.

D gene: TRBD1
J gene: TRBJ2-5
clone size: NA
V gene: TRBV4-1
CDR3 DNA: TGCGCCAGCAGCCGGGGGTCAGGGGGCTTCCAAGAGACCCAGTACTTC
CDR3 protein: CASSRGSGGFQETQYF

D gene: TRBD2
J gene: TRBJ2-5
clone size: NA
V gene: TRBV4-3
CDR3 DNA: TGCGCCAGCAGCCCCCACCCTAGCGGCCCCGAGACCCAGTACTTC
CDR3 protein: CASSPHPSGPETQYF

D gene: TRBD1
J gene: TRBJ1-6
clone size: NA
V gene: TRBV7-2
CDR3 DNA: TGTGCCAGCAGCCTGGTGGGACAGGGCATTTCACCCCTCCACTTT
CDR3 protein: CASSLVGQGISPLHF

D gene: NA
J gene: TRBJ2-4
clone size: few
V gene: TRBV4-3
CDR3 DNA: TGCGCCAGCAGCCCAGGGGATTCGAGAGACAAAAACATTCAGTACTTC
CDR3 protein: CASSPGDSRDKNIQYF

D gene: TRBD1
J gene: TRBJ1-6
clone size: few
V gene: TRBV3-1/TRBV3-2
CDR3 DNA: TGTGCCACTAACAGGGGAAATTCACCCCTCCACTTT
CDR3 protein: CATNRGNSPLHF

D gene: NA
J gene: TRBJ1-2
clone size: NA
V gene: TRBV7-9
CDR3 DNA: TGTGCCAGCAGTGTACTCAGGCTTAACTATGGCTACACCTTC
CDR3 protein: CASSVLRLNYGYTF

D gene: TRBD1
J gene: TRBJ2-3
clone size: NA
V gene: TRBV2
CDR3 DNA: TGTGCCAGCAGTGAAGCCCCATCGACAGGGACAGATACGCAGTATTTT
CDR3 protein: CASSEAPSTGTDTQYF

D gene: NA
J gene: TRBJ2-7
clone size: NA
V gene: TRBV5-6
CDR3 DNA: TGTGCCAGCAGCCGAGGGACAACCTTAGAGGAGCAGTACTTC
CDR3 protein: CASSRGTTLEEQYF

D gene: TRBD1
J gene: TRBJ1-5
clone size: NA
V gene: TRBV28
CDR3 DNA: TGTGCCAGCAGTTTTGGACAGGGGAAGGCTCAGCCCCAGCATTTT
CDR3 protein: CASSFGQGKAQPQHF

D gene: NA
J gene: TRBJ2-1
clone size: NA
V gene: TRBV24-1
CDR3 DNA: TGTGCCACCAGTGATTTCAGTATGGCAGGGAGGAATGAGCAGTTCTTC
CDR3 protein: CATSDFSMAGRNEQFF

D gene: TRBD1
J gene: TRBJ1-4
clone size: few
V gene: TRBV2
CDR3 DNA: TGTGCCAGCACTGAATCACAGGGGCGTCTAAATGAAAAACTGTTTTTT
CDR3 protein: CASTESQGRLNEKLFF

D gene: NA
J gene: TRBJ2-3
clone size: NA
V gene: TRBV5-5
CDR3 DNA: TGTGCCAGCCTACGGGACAAGAGCACAGATACGCAGTATTTT
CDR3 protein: CASLRDKSTDTQYF

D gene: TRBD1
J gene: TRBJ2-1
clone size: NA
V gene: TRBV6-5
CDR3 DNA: TGTGCCAGCAGTTACCAGACAGGGGTTGATGAGCAGTTCTTC
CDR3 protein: CASSYQTGVDEQFF

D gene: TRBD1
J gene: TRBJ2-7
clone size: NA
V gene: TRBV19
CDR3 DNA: TGTGCCAGTAGTATGCTATACAGGGGGCACGAGCAGTACTTC
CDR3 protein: CASSMLYRGHEQYF

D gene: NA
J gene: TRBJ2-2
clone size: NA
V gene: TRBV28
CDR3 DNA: TGTGCCAGCAGTGTGGGGAGTTGGACCGGGGAGCTGTTTTTT
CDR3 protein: CASSVGSWTGELFF

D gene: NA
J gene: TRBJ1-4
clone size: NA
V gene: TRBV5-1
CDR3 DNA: TGCGCCAGCAAGATAGACAGCTTTGGGGAAAAACTGTTTTTT
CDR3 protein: CASKIDSFGEKLFF

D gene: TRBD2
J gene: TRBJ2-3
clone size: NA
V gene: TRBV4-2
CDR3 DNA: TGTGCCAGCAGCCAAGGCTTTAGCCGACTAGCGGGGAAAGATACGCAGTATTTT
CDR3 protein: CASSQGFSRLAGKDTQYF

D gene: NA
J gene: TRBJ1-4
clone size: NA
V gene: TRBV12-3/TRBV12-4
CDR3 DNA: TGTGCCAGTATGTTAGGGGTTGGCGAAAAACTGTTTTTT
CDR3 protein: CASMLGVGEKLFF

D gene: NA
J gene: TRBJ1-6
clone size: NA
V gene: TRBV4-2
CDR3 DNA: TGTGCCAGCAGCCGCCAAGTAGATAATTCACCCCTCCACTTT
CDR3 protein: CASSRQVDNSPLHF

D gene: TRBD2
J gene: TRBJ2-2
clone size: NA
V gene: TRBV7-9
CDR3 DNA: TGTGCCAGCAGAAGGGGCGGGGGGGCCACCGGGGAGCTGTTTTTT
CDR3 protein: CASRRGGGATGELFF

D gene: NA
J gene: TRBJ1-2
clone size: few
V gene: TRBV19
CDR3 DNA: TGTGCCAGTAGTATTGGGGGCGGCGGCTACACCTTC
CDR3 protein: CASSIGGGGYTF